This TCR beta chain is from a study of T-cell reconstitution after alpha-beta-depleted transplantation in children. V was pared by 1 base and J by 9 bases, with 4 bases of the junction left unmatched. The CDR3 covers 14 residues. Looked up from germline, CDR1 is DFQATT and CDR2 is SNEGSKA (reference sequence). The library targeted TCRbeta and was prepared with unique molecular identifiers. One entry per CDR3 protein results from TCRdb running MiXCR on the PCR reads. The sample has over 550,000 distinct CDR3 sequences; 10% are singletons. In this sample, this clonotype turned up a few times. This receptor was taken from a human donor who donated a stem cell graft to a child with acute myeloid leukemia. The sample here was PBMCs from the stem cell graft donor, taken from the stem cell graft. The V and J genes are TRBV20-1 and TRBJ2-1; TRBD2 agrees at 12 bases. The CDR3 DNA sequence: TGCAGTGCTAGAGGACTAGCGGGAGTGAGTGAGCAGTTCTTC. Its protein product is CSARGLAGVSEQFF.